These T cell receptor beta chains were read from a single sample in a study of T cell responses to AZD1222 COVID-19 vaccine. Method: immunoSEQ multiplex PCR; TCRdb's copy keeps in-frame clones and lacks some. The top ten clones hold around 8.4% of a sample with more than 85,000 clones, more than 75% of them seen once. The sequencing used peripheral blood, collected on day 0 of AZD1222 vaccination. The receptors were sampled from an adult in good health. Both conserved end residues are trimmed from each CDR3. A D gene is named only where the DNA matches it firmly. Clone size is shown for a subset of rows, as once, few, many or a class of expanded clone.

v_gene	j_gene	abundance	d_gene	CDR3aa
TRBV19	TRBJ1-3	NA	TRBD1	ASIQGQSSGNTIY
TRBV7-3	TRBJ2-1	NA	TRBD2	ASSLTGASGRNEQF
TRBV5-1	TRBJ1-4	once	NA	ASSPGAGTNEKLF
TRBV2	TRBJ2-2	NA	TRBD2	ASRASGNTGELF
TRBV21-1	TRBJ1-1	few	NA	ASSQSYTIRTEAF
TRBV7-9	TRBJ2-7	NA	NA	ASSLEGRPYEQY
TRBV5-1	TRBJ2-1	NA	TRBD1	ASSPRTGGTNEQF
TRBV30	TRBJ2-7	NA	NA	AWSSLAKGEQY
TRBV24-1	TRBJ1-2	NA	NA	ATAESGGDYGYT
TRBV19	TRBJ2-1	NA	NA	ASSIIKSSYNEQF
TRBV11-2	TRBJ2-5	NA	NA	ASTRGVGGLGETQY
TRBV29-1	TRBJ2-1	NA	NA	SVVNASSYNEQF
TRBV4-3	TRBJ2-1	NA	NA	ASSQLTSGEQF
TRBV5-1	TRBJ2-7	once	TRBD2	ASSRGLAGGFYEQY
TRBV28	TRBJ2-7	NA	TRBD1	ASSLRTGTGGYEQY
TRBV5-1	TRBJ2-1	NA	TRBD2	ASSLEGTSYNEQF
TRBV6-2/TRBV6-3	TRBJ2-7	NA	NA	ASSYRYEQY